Following are 8 T cell receptor beta chains from one sample sequenced in a study of beta chain features in type 1 diabetes (dated by TCRdb to 2017 to 2018). Broad study findings and their caveats: A moderate but significant shortening of TCRB CDR3 length was observed in type 1 diabetes patients in all four CD4+ subsets.

What these receptors recognize is not known. The receptor library was made with the immunoSEQ multiplex PCR assay. The entire isolated RNA was reverse transcribed using the High Capacity cDNA Reverse Transcription Kit, and thus expressed TCRB transcripts were sequenced. TCRdb obtained this table from immuneACCESS and retained in-frame rearrangements with V and J assigned. These tables miss some clones; where compared with another copy, unresolved V genes account for less than half of the shortfall, and the remainder is unexplained. A total of over 200,000 clones appear in this sample, 9.5% to 13% of them only once. The top ten hold around 0.017% of the sample. Material for sequencing was naive CD4+ T cells from blood. This specimen's cell subset or site label, interpreted: true naive CD4+ T cells. These receptors were taken from a man aged 30 to 39 with type 1 diabetes.

The gene calls are TRBV9 and TRBJ1-5, with 7 bases that match TRBD1. The CDR3 is made up of 15 amino acids. V was clipped by 4 bases and J by 6 bases; unmatched bases: 10. Germline assignment: CDR1 SGDLS and CDR2 YYNGEE. The CDR3 nucleotides are TGTGCCAGCAGCTGTTACAGGGGTCGGAGTCAGCCCCAGCATTTT. The encoded protein is CASSCYRGRSQPQHF.

This clone occurred a few times. The chain's CDR3 is CSVGRQGNTEAFF. The CDR3 DNA reads TGCAGCGTTGGACGGCAGGGGAACACTGAAGCTTTCTTT. The chain uses TRBV29-1 and TRBJ1-1; a weak D match, TRBD1 (5 bases). Per the germline V gene, CDR1 is SQVTM and CDR2 is ANQGSEA. CDR3 length: 13 amino acids. Trimming pared 4 bases from V and 1 base from J, leaving 10 bases between. Full variable domain (rest looked up from reference TRBV29-1 and TRBJ1-1): SAVISQKPSRDICQRGTSLTIQCQVDSQVTMMFWYRQQPGQSLTLIATANQGSEATYESGFVIDKFPISRPNLTFSTLTVSNMSPEDSSIYLCSVGRQGNTEAFFGQGTRLTVV.

The chain combines TRBV19 with TRBJ2-1; 7 nucleotides agree with TRBD2. V lost 3 bases to trimming and J lost 1 base; unmatched junction nucleotides: 3. This CDR3 comprises 15 residues. CDR1 and CDR2 from the germline V gene are LNHDA and SQIVND (reference sequence). CDR3 in amino acids: CASSMGGGSYNEQFF. Here the CDR3 DNA reads TGTGCCAGTAGTATGGGCGGGGGTTCCTACAATGAGCAGTTCTTC.

The sample holds a few counts of this clone. The chain links TRBV5-4 to TRBJ2-1; possibly TRBD1 for D (7 bases). The germline V and J ends were trimmed by 6 bases and 2 bases, with 15 bases remaining between them. CDR1 is SGHNT, CDR2 YYREEE, per germline (reference sequence). The CDR3 has 15 residues. In DNA, the CDR3 is TGTGCCAGCACCCAGACAGGGAGGCCCTACAATGAGCAGTTCTTC. Its protein product is CASTQTGRPYNEQFF.

The chain joins TRBV4-2 to TRBJ2-5; 14 positions agree with TRBD2. The CDR3 loop spans 16 amino acids. V shed 2 bases, J shed 9 bases, and the junction held 8 bases outside the gene matches. Germline CDR1 and CDR2: LGHNA and YNFKEQ. The chain's CDR3 is CASSQRLAGGTAAQYF. CDR3 DNA sequence: TGTGCCAGCAGCCAAAGACTAGCGGGAGGGACAGCGGCCCAGTACTTC.

The chain has TRBV29-1 and TRBJ2-2; weak D call: TRBD1 (6 bases). The CDR3 is 15 amino acids. The germline V and J ends were trimmed by 1 base and 1 base, with 10 bases remaining between them. CDR1 SQVTM and CDR2 ANQGSEA come from the germline V gene. The CDR3 DNA is TGCAGCGTTGAAGTCAGGACAGAGAACACCGGGGAGCTGTTTTTT. Its translation is CSVEVRTENTGELFF.

This clone turned up a few times. This sequence joins TRBV29-1 and TRBJ1-1; D not resolved. Germline CDR1 is SQVTM and CDR2 is ANQGSEA. The CDR3 is made up of 12 amino acids. V lost 6 bases to trimming and J lost 1 base, with 9 bases between them. CDR3 nucleotide sequence: TGCAGCGTACTCAGACAGAACACTGAAGCTTTCTTT. Translation: CSVLRQNTEAFF. Full variable domain (rest looked up from reference TRBV29-1 and TRBJ1-1): SAVISQKPSRDICQRGTSLTIQCQVDSQVTMMFWYRQQPGQSLTLIATANQGSEATYESGFVIDKFPISRPNLTFSTLTVSNMSPEDSSIYLCSVLRQNTEAFFGQGTRLTVV.

This clone turned up a few times. The chain uses TRBV10-2 and TRBJ2-7, with D maybe TRBD2 (5 bases). V gave up 5 bases and J gave up 6 bases, with 11 bases separating them. CDR1 and CDR2 from the germline V gene are WSHSY and SAAADI. This CDR3 has 12 residues. The CDR3, as DNA: TGCGCCAGCAGTCTAATGGGAGTCGAGCAGTACTTC. This encodes CASSLMGVEQYF.